This T cell receptor (beta chain) comes out of a study of T cell responses to AZD1222 COVID-19 vaccine. Study-level points and caveats: The donors showed a predominance of white British ancestry and of females, with possible underestimation of clonal diversity.

The germline V gene encodes CDR1 LNHDA and CDR2 SQIVND (reference sequence). V shed 7 bases and J 0 bases; nucleotides not matched to a gene: 12. The CDR3 sequence is 17 residues long. The data were produced by immunoSEQ multiplex PCR, yet TCRdb's version contains in-frame clones alone and is incomplete. This sample has some 150,000 clones, with roughly nine tenths found just once. Of note for this clone: The target antigen is unknown.

Sequenced material: peripheral blood, taken 28 days after the second AZD1222 dose. The receptor's source is an adult who received the AZD1222 COVID-19 vaccine. This chain links TRBV19 with TRBJ1-3; 7 nucleotides line up with TRBD1. The CDR3: CASTRRQGVNSGNTIYF. CDR3 coding DNA: TGTGCCAGTACCCGACGGCAGGGGGTCAACTCTGGAAACACCATATATTTT.